This T cell receptor (beta chain) was obtained from a study of shared clonotypes between healthy human individuals. Study-wide context: Used for every donor were three CD4 naive, three CD4 memory, two CD8 naive and one CD8 memory plate.

The V end was cut by 4 bases, the J end by 2 bases, with 18 bases between. The CDR3 covers 16 residues. Germline values: CDR1 MNHEY, CDR2 SMNVEV (reference sequence). Genomic DNA from each subset was divided evenly over several immunoSEQ plates. Per sorted-subset replicate PCR, input was approximately 0.2 ug DNA, representing around 28,000 T cell genomes. Generated by immunoSEQ multiplex PCR, the TCRdb table keeps only in-frame clones and is missing some. The sample shows about 1.1 million clones, around 78% of them seen only once. Comment on this clone: Its target is unknown.

Study results and limitations: Among a handful of donors, roughly 5% of naive CD4 clonotypes were found in common.

This chain connects TRBV27 to TRBJ2-7; a possible D gene is TRBD1 (6 bases). The specimen was memory CD4+ T cells from PBMCs. Subset: CD45RA-negative fraction. This TCR came from a man aged 18 to 29 in good health. Some clones in this sample may be carry-over from other donors' samples. CDR3 bases: TGTGCCAGCAGTTCAGTCGGACAGTTCCTTACCTACGAGCAGTACTTC. Its translation: CASSSVGQFLTYEQYF.